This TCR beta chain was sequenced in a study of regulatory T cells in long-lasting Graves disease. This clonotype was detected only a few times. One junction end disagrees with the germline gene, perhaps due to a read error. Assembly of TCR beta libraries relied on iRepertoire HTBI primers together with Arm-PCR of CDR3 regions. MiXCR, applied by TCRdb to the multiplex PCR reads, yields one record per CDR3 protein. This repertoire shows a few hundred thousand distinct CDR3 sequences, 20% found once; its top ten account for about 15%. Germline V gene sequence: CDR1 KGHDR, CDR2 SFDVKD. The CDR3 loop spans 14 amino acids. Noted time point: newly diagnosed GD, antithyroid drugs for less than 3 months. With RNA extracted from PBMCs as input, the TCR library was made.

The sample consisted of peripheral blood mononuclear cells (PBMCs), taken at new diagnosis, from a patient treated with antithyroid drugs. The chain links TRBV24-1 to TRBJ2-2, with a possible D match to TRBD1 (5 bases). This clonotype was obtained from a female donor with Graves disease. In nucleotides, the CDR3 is TGTGCCACCAGTAGGTCAGGGTCTGACCCGCGGCTGTCTTTT. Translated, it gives CATSRSGSDPRLSF.